One sample yielded the 16 T cell receptor beta chains listed below, sequenced in a study of T cell responses to AZD1222 COVID-19 vaccine. The data were produced by immunoSEQ multiplex PCR, yet TCRdb's version contains in-frame clones alone and is incomplete. The data contain around 78,000 clones, about nine tenths of them singletons. The sequences come from peripheral blood, collected 28 days after the second AZD1222 dose. These receptors were obtained from an adult who received the AZD1222 COVID-19 vaccine.

The V gene is TRBV5-4, the J gene TRBJ2-2, with D possibly TRBD1 on 5 matching bases. Germline V gene sequence: CDR1 SGHNT, CDR2 YYREEE (reference sequence). This CDR3 spans 13 amino acids. The V gene lost 4 bases and the J gene lost 6 bases, with 10 bases spanning the gap. For the CDR3, the DNA is TGTGCCAGCAGCCTGGACATGGCCGGGGAGCTGTTTTTT. Encoded protein: CASSLDMAGELFF.

This clone was observed a handful of times. The chain joins TRBV5-1 to TRBJ1-4; D perhaps matches TRBD1 (6 bases). The germline V gene encodes CDR1 SGHRS and CDR2 YFSETQ. This CDR3 contains 16 residues. V shed 4 bases and J shed 0 bases, with 13 bases lying between them. CDR3 amino acids: CASSPGHTSTNEKLFF. CDR3 DNA: TGCGCCAGCAGCCCGGGACACACGTCAACTAATGAAAAACTGTTTTTT. Full variable domain (remainder filled in from reference TRBV5-1 and TRBJ1-4): KAGVTQTPRYLIKTRGQQVTLSCSPISGHRSVSWYQQTPGQGLQFLFEYFSETQRNKGNFPGRFSGRQFSNSRSEMNVSTLELGDSALYLCASSPGHTSTNEKLFFGSGTQLSVL.

The V gene is TRBV6-5, the J gene TRBJ2-5; D unclear. Trimming pared 2 bases from V and 5 bases from J, leaving 9 bases between. The V gene's germline CDR1 is MNHEY and CDR2 SVGAGI. The CDR3 contains 13 residues. CDR3 residues: CASSYGARETQYF. For the CDR3, the DNA is TGTGCCAGCAGTTACGGAGCACGGGAGACCCAGTACTTC.

The chain is built from TRBV4-3 and TRBJ2-5; 11 nucleotides line up with TRBD2. Germline V lookup: CDR1 LGHNA, CDR2 YSLEER. The CDR3 is made up of 17 amino acids. With V trimmed by 1 base and J by 4 bases, 8 bases remained unmatched. CDR3 in DNA: TGCGCCAGCAGCCAAGGCAATAGCGGGGGGGCGGGAGAGACCCAGTACTTC. Translation: CASSQGNSGGAGETQYF.

The rearrangement uses TRBV21-1 and TRBJ1-2; TRBD1 is taken as the D call from the table, unchecked against the DNA. TRBV21-1 is classified as a pseudogene. The CDR3 covers 15 residues. For the CDR3, the DNA is TGTGCCAGCAGCATACCGGGACAGTCTCCTATGGGCTACACCTTC. It codes for CASSIPGQSPMGYTF.

The chain carries TRBV6-5 and TRBJ2-7; unclear D gene. The V end lost 8 bases, the J end lost 5 bases, and 10 bases lay between the germline ends. The germline V gene encodes CDR1 MNHEY and CDR2 SVGAGI. This CDR3 spans 11 amino acids. The CDR3 bases are TGTGCCAGCTCAGACGCTAACGAGCAGTACTTC. This codes for CASSDANEQYF.

J is TRBJ1-2 and V is TRBV6-1, with 7 bases aligning to TRBD1. The germline V gene encodes CDR1 MNHNS and CDR2 SASEGT. Trimming cost V 1 base and J 5 bases; bases outside gene matches: 1. The CDR3 contains 13 residues. This CDR3 reads CASSEEGQYGYTF. DNA for the CDR3: TGTGCCAGCAGTGAAGAGGGACAGTATGGCTACACCTTC.

The gene calls are TRBV19 and TRBJ1-5; a weak D match, TRBD1 (5 bases). The CDR3 length is 16 residues. V lost 2 bases and J lost 4, with 15 bases in between. Germline lookup yields CDR1 LNHDA and CDR2 SQIVND (reference sequence). This chain's CDR3 is CASSIFMTVANQPQHF. The DNA of the CDR3 is TGTGCCAGTAGTATATTTATGACAGTAGCAAATCAGCCCCAGCATTTT.

With respect to this clone: The conserved closing phenylalanine or tryptophan is absent in this CDR3, likely reflecting a read error. The limits of the CDR3 on the DNA are not certain, so only TCRdb's listed CDR3 is given. The V call is TRBV6-1, the J call TRBJ2-7; TRBD1, the table's D call, was not compared with the DNA. Germline V CDR1 and CDR2: MNHNS, SASEGT. The CDR3 length is 10 residues, termini included. The CDR3 sequence: CASSESGHHI.

V and J are TRBV2 and TRBJ2-7; perhaps TRBD2 as D (5 bases). Germline values: CDR1 SNHLY, CDR2 FYNNEI. V was trimmed by 6 bases and J by 5 bases, leaving 14 bases between them. This CDR3 is 13 amino acids long. The CDR3 sequence is CASSIRGINEQYF. DNA of the CDR3: TGTGCCAGCAGCATCCGAGGGATCAACGAGCAGTACTTC.

This clone occurred once. The rearrangement joins TRBV3-1 (or the pseudogene TRBV3-2) to TRBJ2-3, with 10 bases aligning to TRBD2. CDR3 length: 15 residues. The ends lost 2 bases at V and 3 bases at J; junction bases unmatched: 2. Germline CDR1 and CDR2: LGHDT and YNNKEL (reference sequence). The CDR3: CASSQTSGITDTQYF. The CDR3 nucleotides read TGTGCCAGCAGCCAAACTAGCGGGATAACAGATACGCAGTATTTT.

The chain recombines TRBV6-5 with TRBJ1-1, with a tentative D call TRBD1 (5 bases). Between the trimmed V and J ends, which lost 5 bases and 3 bases, there was a span of 13 bases. Germline V lookup: CDR1 MNHEY, CDR2 SVGAGI. The CDR3 loop spans 14 amino acids. Written as DNA, the CDR3 is TGTGCCAGCAGTCAACAGGCTAGGGACACTGAAGCTTTCTTT. It codes for CASSQQARDTEAFF.

The chain couples TRBV6-5 to TRBJ2-3, with D possibly TRBD2 on 5 matching bases. Trimming took off 6 bases at V and 1 base at J, with 8 bases between the two ends. CDR1 MNHEY and CDR2 SVGAGI come from the germline V gene. CDR3 length: 13 amino acids. The CDR3 loop reads CASSGRGTDTQYF. For the CDR3, the DNA is TGTGCCAGCAGCGGGCGGGGCACAGATACGCAGTATTTT.

The chain has TRBV14 and TRBJ2-7; the D is unclear. The V and J ends lost 6 bases and 7 bases respectively, with 22 bases between them. Per the germline V gene, CDR1 is SGHDN and CDR2 is FVKESK. This CDR3 is 15 amino acids long. The CDR3 DNA is TGTGCCAGCAGTCGCTACCGGGCCGAACGTGGAGAGCAGTACTTC. Translating gives CASSRYRAERGEQYF.

The rearrangement uses TRBV7-9 and TRBJ2-7; D gene ambiguous. CDR1 and CDR2 from the germline V gene are SEHNR and FQNEAQ (reference sequence). V dropped 3 bases and J dropped 3 bases, with 12 bases sitting between them. The CDR3 has 14 amino acids. The CDR3 loop reads CASSFLGLDYEQYF. In nucleotides, the CDR3 is TGTGCCAGCAGCTTCCTAGGATTGGACTACGAGCAGTACTTC.

This sequence joins TRBV7-8 and TRBJ1-3; a possible D gene is TRBD1 (6 bases). The CDR3 runs 14 residues. From germline, CDR1 is SGHVS and CDR2 FQNEAQ. Trimming removed 5 bases from V and 1 base from J, with 9 bases in between. The CDR3 DNA follows: TGTGCCAGCAGCCCGAGGGGGTCTGGAAACACCATATATTTT. It encodes CASSPRGSGNTIYF.